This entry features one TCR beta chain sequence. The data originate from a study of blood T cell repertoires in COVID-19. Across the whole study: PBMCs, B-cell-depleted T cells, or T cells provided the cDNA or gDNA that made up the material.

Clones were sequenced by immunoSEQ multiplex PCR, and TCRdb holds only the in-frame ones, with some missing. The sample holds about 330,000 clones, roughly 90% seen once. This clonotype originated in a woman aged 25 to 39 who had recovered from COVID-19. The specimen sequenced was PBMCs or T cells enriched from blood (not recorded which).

The CDR3 is CASSRDRAPYGYTF. The CDR3 DNA is TGCGCCAGCAGCCGGGACAGGGCCCCCTATGGCTACACCTTC. The J gene is TRBJ1-2, the V gene TRBV4-1, with 9 nucleotides matching TRBD1. CDR1 and CDR2 (germline): MGHRA, YSYEKL. V was clipped by 4 bases and J by 4 bases; unmatched bases: 4. CDR3 length: 14 amino acids.